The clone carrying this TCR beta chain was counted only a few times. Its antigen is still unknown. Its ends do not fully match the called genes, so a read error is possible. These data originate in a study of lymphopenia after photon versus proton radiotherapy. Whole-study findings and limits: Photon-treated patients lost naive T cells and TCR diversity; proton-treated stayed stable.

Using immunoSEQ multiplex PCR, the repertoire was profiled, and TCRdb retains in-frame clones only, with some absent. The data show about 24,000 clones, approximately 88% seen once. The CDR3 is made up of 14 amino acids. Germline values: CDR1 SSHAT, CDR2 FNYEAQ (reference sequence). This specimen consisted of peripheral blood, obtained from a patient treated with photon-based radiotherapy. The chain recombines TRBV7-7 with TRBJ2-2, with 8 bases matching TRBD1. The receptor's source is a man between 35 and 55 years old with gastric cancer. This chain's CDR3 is CASSATGVAGELFF. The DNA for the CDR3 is TGTGCTAGCAGCGCGACAGGGGTGGCCGGGGAGCTGTTTTTT. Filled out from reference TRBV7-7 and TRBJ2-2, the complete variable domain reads GAGVSQSPRYKVTKRGQDVTLRCDPISSHATLYWYQQALGQGPEFLTYFNYEAQPDKSGLPSDRFSAERPEGSISTLTIQRTEQRDSAMYRCASSATGVAGELFFGEGSRLTVL.